This record looks at one T cell receptor (beta chain) sequence and its context. Its antigen is unidentified. Previously described methods and listed TCR primers were used for bulk TCR libraries. TCRdb analysed the PCR reads with MiXCR anew, one entry per CDR3 protein. The data hold about half a million distinct CDR3 sequences, with 20% to 25% observed a single time. The data were obtained in a study of molecular identifiers for immune sequencing clone quantification. Study-level points and caveats: Effector cells had over 98% of their molecules in clones above 20 RNA copies, while naive cells had under 1%. In a background of approximately 1 million naive cells, spiked Jurkat TCR RNA from one cell was reportedly detectable.

CD8+CD4-CCR7+CD45RA+ cells were sorted as naive CD8 T cells. Germline V gene data show CDR1 as SGHDN and CDR2 as FVKESK. This CDR3 contains 17 residues. Between the trimmed V and J ends, which lost 6 bases and 0 bases, there was a span of 18 bases. This chain connects TRBV14 to TRBJ1-3, with unresolved D. The clonotype was recovered from a human donor in good health. Some libraries in this study had Jurkat cell RNA spiked in. Sample: naive CD8+ T cells from blood, with Jurkat cell RNA spiked in. Subset: FACS-sorted CD8+CD4-CCR7+CD45RA+ naive T cells. The CDR3 loop reads CASRDGPGRSSGNTIYF. The DNA for the CDR3 is TGTGCCAGCAGGGATGGACCAGGTCGGAGCTCTGGAAACACCATATATTTT.